This TCR beta chain was captured in a study of monozygotic twins with inflammatory bowel disease. A remark on this clonotype: Its target is not known.

Whole-study findings and limits: IBD patients shared fewer clonotypes with others than healthy twins, especially with disease activity.

TCRdb re-called the 5' RACE reads and catalogs CDR3 proteins one per entry, DNA excluded. This sample's table reports under 200,000 distinct CDR3 sequences. The CDR3 extends over 17 amino acids. CDR1 and CDR2 (germline): DFQATT, SNEGSKA (reference sequence). This receptor was taken from a human donor with ulcerative colitis or Crohn's disease, or a healthy co-twin of an affected twin (not recorded which). Sequencing input: blood. V is TRBV20-1 and J is TRBJ1-2; TCRdb outputs TRBD1, but without DNA this stays unchecked. The CDR3 here is CSARGGTGVSVNYGYTF.